Sequencing of this T cell receptor (beta chain) was carried out in a study of blood T cell repertoires in COVID-19 (TCRdb year 2020). Regarding the research as a whole: Samples covering the acute and convalescent phases of COVID-19 were provided by collaborators in the United States, Italy and Spain. The repertoires were made available in a free public database intended to serve as a resource for research on the immune response to SARS-CoV-2. Nearly every sample came with metadata listing a de-identified subject ID, COVID-19 status, age in years and sex. The dataset comprised deeply sampled blood TCRbeta repertoires from subjects exposed to, actively infected with, or recovered from COVID-19. Where available, HLA class I and class II types were taken from metadata supplied by the sample provider and were not determined by assay-based typing. Samples were obtained from the ongoing ImmuneRACE study (first 160 participants) and from some 1,200 subjects provided by 6 global collaborators. The prospective study material was composed of cDNA or gDNA derived from T cells, B-cell-depleted T cells, or PBMCs.

Concerning this clone itself: This receptor's antigen is unknown. No quality values exist for individual bases; no much larger clone is one base distant.

Findings and caveats that apply to the study as a whole: How much clinical and demographic metadata was included differed by source and by participant, and the metadata was provided uncurated.

TCRbeta CDR3 regions were amplified from genomic DNA using the immunoSEQ Assay, a bias-controlled multiplex PCR. The original pipeline was this. Nucleated cell counts per sample were estimated from amplification of reference gene primers within the assay. To quantify the absolute abundance of each unique TCRbeta CDR3 rearrangement, sequence reads were collapsed and filtered. For each sample, productive Simpson clonality was calculated as the square root of Simpson's diversity index across productive rearrangements. TCRdb carries this immuneACCESS record with in-frame sequences only. Its versions omit some clonotypes, under half of them owing to an unresolved V gene in the studies checked, with the rest unexplained. V, J and clone size are taken as reported in that table, and D and trimming were inferred from the DNA itself. Across this sample there are hundreds of thousands of clones, with approximately 90% seen only once. The biggest ten clones account for 4% to 5.5% of the sample.

The collaborating institutions used their own protocols to collect whole blood in K2EDTA tubes. For TCRbeta analysis, collaborators shipped samples in one of three forms: frozen whole blood, isolated PBMCs, or DNA extracted from either of those sample types. Reading the germline V gene (reference sequence) gives CDR1 GTSNPN and CDR2 SVGIG. V is pared back by 3 bases and J by 6 bases, with 9 bases lying between the germline termini. The CDR3 sequence holds 13 residues, the cysteine and phenylalanine included. The sequence is cut down to CDR3 DNA, 39 bases in frame from base 1. The chain is made from TRBV30 and TRBJ1-6; TRBD1 is a possible D gene, resting on 6 matching bases. Material: peripheral blood. This TCR came from a woman aged 30 to 39 with acute or convalescent COVID-19. The nucleotides read TGTGCCTGGAGGGACAGAGTTAATTCACCCCTCCACTTT. Its coded protein is CAWRDRVNSPLHF.